The rows below give T cell receptor beta chains drawn from one sample of a study of T cell repertoires in cytomegalovirus infection. TCRdb recomputed calls from the reads with MiXCR, one row per CDR3 protein. This table has about 490,000 distinct CDR3 sequences, 26% appearing once. Specimen: PBMCs. Receptors were obtained from a human donor in good health (CMV status not recorded). Some clones in this sample may be carry-over from other donors' samples. CDR3s include the opening cysteine and the closing phenylalanine or tryptophan. The D gene is left open where the match is weak. A clone size is listed for some rows: how often the clone was seen (once, few, many), or a class if it is expanded.

>.|TRBJ1-1|.|TRBV30|13
TGTGCCTGGAGTGCCGGAACAACAGGTGAAGCTTTCTTT
CAWSAGTTGEAFF
>.|TRBJ2-3|many|TRBV7-9|13
TGTGCCAGCAGCACAACTAGCACAGATACGCAGTATTTT
CASSTTSTDTQYF
>TRBD2|TRBJ2-2|.|TRBV12-3/TRBV12-4|17
TGTGCCAGCAGTTTGAGGACTAGCGGGCGGAACACCGGGGAGCTGTTTTTT
CASSLRTSGRNTGELFF
>.|TRBJ2-1|.|TRBV5-6|14
TGTGCCAGCAGCCTACCGGGCCAAGGGAATGAGCAGTTCTTC
CASSLPGQGNEQFF
>TRBD2|TRBJ2-1|.|TRBV12-3/TRBV12-4|14
TGTGCCAGCAGGAATAACTTACTAGCGGGGGAGCAGTTCTTC
CASRNNLLAGEQFF
>.|TRBJ2-1|few|TRBV10-3|14
TGTGCCACCAGCCGGGATATTTCCTACAATGAGCAGTTCTTC
CATSRDISYNEQFF
>.|TRBJ1-1|few|TRBV7-9|15
TGTGCCAGCAGCTGGTACCTGGCCCAGAACACTGAAGCTTTCTTT
CASSWYLAQNTEAFF
>TRBD2|TRBJ2-1|.|TRBV6-5|16
TGTGCCAGCAGTTACTTTAAACTAGCGGGGGTCAATGAGCAGTTCTTC
CASSYFKLAGVNEQFF
>.|TRBJ1-1|.|TRBV30|13
TGTGCCTGGGCGCCACGGGTGAACACTGAAGCTTTCTTT
CAWAPRVNTEAFF
>TRBD1|TRBJ1-1|many|TRBV12-3/TRBV12-4|15
TGTGCCAGCAGTCACCCGAGGGACAGGAACACTGAAGCTTTCTTT
CASSHPRDRNTEAFF
>.|TRBJ1-5|.|TRBV6-2/TRBV6-3|14
TGTGCCAGCAGACAGGACACAAGCAATCAGCCCCAGCATTTT
CASRQDTSNQPQHF
>.|TRBJ1-5|once|TRBV19|15
TGTGCCAGTAGTATCAATCCCCCCTCGGCTCAGCCCCAGCATTTT
CASSINPPSAQPQHF
>.|TRBJ1-1|few|TRBV19|14
TGTGCCAGTAGTCCTCCCCCGCGGAACACTGAAGCTTTCTTT
CASSPPPRNTEAFF
>TRBD1|TRBJ2-7|few|TRBV7-2|14
TGTGCCAGCAGCTTAGCCGGGACAGGGGGCAAGCAGTACTTC
CASSLAGTGGKQYF
>TRBD1|TRBJ2-7|few|TRBV7-2|13
TGTGCCAGCAGCACCACAGGGGTCCACGAGCAGTACTTC
CASSTTGVHEQYF
>.|TRBJ1-5|few|TRBV12-3/TRBV12-4|14
TGTGCCAGCTGCTCCCAAGATAGCAATCAGCCCCAGCATTTT
CASCSQDSNQPQHF
>.|TRBJ2-3|few|TRBV7-2|15
TGTGCCAGCAGCTTAGGGACTGTAAGCACAGATACGCAGTATTTT
CASSLGTVSTDTQYF
>.|TRBJ2-5|.|TRBV5-6|15
TGTGCCAGCAGCCTTCTCGGGAGAGCCCAAGAGACCCAGTACTTC
CASSLLGRAQETQYF
>.|TRBJ1-1|few|TRBV28|14
TGTGCCAGCAGTTCCCCGGGACAAGACACTGAAGCTTTCTTT
CASSSPGQDTEAFF
>.|TRBJ1-1|.|TRBV6-1|15
TGTGCCAGCAGAATAATACCGACAGGAAACACTGAAGCTTTCTTT
CASRIIPTGNTEAFF
>.|TRBJ2-1|.|TRBV9|14
TGTGCCAGCAGCGTAGGGCAGGGCTACAATGAGCAGTTCTTC
CASSVGQGYNEQFF
>.|TRBJ2-1|few|TRBV7-2|15
TGTGCCAGCAGCTTTGGGAGGGGGAGCGTCAATGAGCAGTTCTTC
CASSFGRGSVNEQFF
>.|TRBJ1-2|.|TRBV19|15
TGTGCCAGCATAACGCGGGACAACACTAACTATGGCTACACCTTC
CASITRDNTNYGYTF
>.|TRBJ1-1|.|TRBV11-2|13
TGTGCCAGCAGCCAACTCGGTCCGCAAGAAGCTTTCTTT
CASSQLGPQEAFF
>.|TRBJ2-1|.|TRBV6-8|11
TGTGCCAGCAGGTCACGATTTGAGCAGTTCTTC
CASRSRFEQFF
>.|TRBJ2-1|.|TRBV30|11
TGTGCCTGGAGTACCCTCGACTATAAGTTCTTC
CAWSTLDYKFF
>TRBD1|TRBJ2-6|few|TRBV28|19
TGTGCCAGCAGTCCTGCTCCGGGACAGGGGGGCCCCGGGGCCAACGTCCTGACTTTC
CASSPAPGQGGPGANVLTF
>.|TRBJ2-1|many|TRBV7-6|16
TGTGCCAGCAGTCCTGACGCTTATGGGAACTACAATGAGCAGTTCTTC
CASSPDAYGNYNEQFF
>TRBD2|TRBJ2-1|many|TRBV7-2|15
TGTGCCAGCAGCGCTAGCGGGAGGGCCCACAATGAGCAGTTCTTC
CASSASGRAHNEQFF
>.|TRBJ1-5|few|TRBV6-1|13
TGTGCCAGCAGTGAATATTTTGAGAAGCCCCAGCATTTT
CASSEYFEKPQHF
>.|TRBJ2-7|few|TRBV7-2|14
TGTGCCAGCAGCCCGCGACAAGGAGTTACCGAGCAGTACTTC
CASSPRQGVTEQYF
>.|TRBJ2-7|.|TRBV6-2/TRBV6-3|12
TGTGCCAGCAGTAAAAGGGGGAACGAGCAGTACTTC
CASSKRGNEQYF
>TRBD2|TRBJ2-7|.|TRBV6-2/TRBV6-3|15
TGTGCCAGCAGGAGGGGACTAGCGGGACTCTACGAGCAGTACTTC
CASRRGLAGLYEQYF
>.|TRBJ1-1|.|TRBV19|12
TGTGCCAGTAGCCAGGGTATCACTGAAGCTTTCTTT
CASSQGITEAFF
>.|TRBJ1-1|few|TRBV6-2/TRBV6-3|15
TGTGCCAGCAGTTATGGATGGGGGTTGAACACTGAAGCTTTCTTT
CASSYGWGLNTEAFF
>TRBD1|TRBJ1-1|.|TRBV19|15
TGTGCCAGTACCCGGGACAGGGGATTGAACACTGAAGCTTTCTTT
CASTRDRGLNTEAFF
>.|TRBJ1-5|.|TRBV18|14
TGTGCCAGCTCACCGTCTGTGGGGGACCGGCCCCAGCATTTT
CASSPSVGDRPQHF
>TRBD1|TRBJ1-5|.|TRBV23-1|16
TGCGCCAGCAGTCCACCGGACAGGGTCGTCCACCAGCCCCAGCATTTT
CASSPPDRVVHQPQHF
>.|TRBJ2-3|few|TRBV4-2|16
TGTGCCAGCACCCTAGCCGGGGACGCTAGCACAGATACGCAGTATTTT
CASTLAGDASTDTQYF
>TRBD2|TRBJ2-3|.|TRBV2|17
TGTGCCAGCAGTGGAGAAATAGCGGGGGTCTCCACAGATACGCAGTATTTT
CASSGEIAGVSTDTQYF
>.|TRBJ2-5|few|TRBV7-2|15
TGTGCCAGCAGCTTAGCGCTGAATTACCGAGAGACCCAGTACTTC
CASSLALNYRETQYF
>.|TRBJ2-1|.|TRBV5-6|14
TGTGCCAGCAGACAAAACCTGGGTACGAATGAGCAGTTCTTC
CASRQNLGTNEQFF
>TRBD1|TRBJ1-5|.|TRBV6-2/TRBV6-3|13
TGTGCCAGCAAAACGACAGGGTTGCAGCCCCAGCATTTT
CASKTTGLQPQHF
>TRBD2|TRBJ2-4|.|TRBV6-1|16
TGTGCCAGCAGTGAGGGGGGGTGGGCTGGATGGAACATTCAGTACTTC
CASSEGGWAGWNIQYF
>.|TRBJ1-6|few|TRBV19|13
TGTGCCAGTTCGCCCAGTCCGGGTTCACCCCTCCACTTT
CASSPSPGSPLHF
>.|TRBJ2-1|.|TRBV10-3|14
TGTGCCCTATACTGGGGGGAGACCAACAATGAGCAGTTCTTC
CALYWGETNNEQFF
>TRBD1|TRBJ2-5|few|TRBV29-1|12
TGCAGCGTTGGACAGGGATTAGAGACCCAGTACTTC
CSVGQGLETQYF
>.|TRBJ2-2|.|TRBV5-5|16
TGTGCCAGCAGCTTCGCCGGGCCGCGCCCGGGCGGGGAGCTGTTTTTT
CASSFAGPRPGGELFF